The 9 T cell receptor beta chains below all came from one sample that was sequenced in a study of monozygotic twins with inflammatory bowel disease. TCRdb reprocessed the 5' RACE reads and reports one entry per CDR3 protein, with no DNA. This sample's table reports approximately 150,000 distinct CDR3 sequences. Sequences were obtained from blood. These receptors were obtained from a human donor with ulcerative colitis or Crohn's disease, or a healthy co-twin of an affected twin (not recorded which).

V gene TRBV10-3 combines with J gene TRBJ2-3; absent DNA, TCRdb's TRBD1 call cannot be checked. Germline CDR1 reads ENHRY; CDR2 reads SYGVKD. CDR3 length: 14 amino acids. The CDR3 loop is CAIKSGDRGDTQYF.

The chain recombines TRBV20-1 with TRBJ2-1. The V gene's germline CDR1 is DFQATT and CDR2 SNEGSKA (reference sequence). CDR3 length: 13 amino acids. This chain's CDR3 is CSATRSLVNEQFF.

V gene TRBV9 combines with J gene TRBJ2-2; TCRdb's assignment of TRBD2 cannot be checked, as there is no DNA. The CDR3 extends over 15 amino acids. CDR1 and CDR2 from the germline V gene are SGDLS and YYNGEE. The CDR3 sequence is CASSVGGRGTGELFF.

The chain employs TRBV12-3 or TRBV12-4 and TRBJ2-2. The CDR3 is 15 amino acids. The CDR3 is CASSFKGSNTGELFF.

The CDR3 reads CSARTETNYGYTF. V usage is TRBV29-1 and J usage is TRBJ1-2; lacking DNA, the TRBD1 call made by TCRdb goes unchecked. The CDR3 consists of 13 residues. Germline CDR1 and CDR2: SQVTM and ANQGSEA.

V and J are TRBV7-2 and TRBJ2-5; TCRdb picks TRBD1, but there is no DNA to check that call. Germline-derived CDR1 and CDR2 are SGHTA and FQGNSA. This CDR3 is 16 amino acids long. CDR3 sequence: CASSLGTGGFQETQYF.

The chain carries TRBV11-1 and TRBJ2-3; there is no DNA to check the TCRdb D call of TRBD1. CDR3 size: 19 residues. Germline values: CDR1 SGHAT, CDR2 FQDESV (reference sequence). CDR3 residues: CASSLDWYRPEGGTDTQYF.

The chain couples TRBV24-1 to TRBJ2-1; TCRdb indicates TRBD2, and absent DNA this call remains unverified. Looked up from germline, CDR1 is KGHDR and CDR2 is SFDVKD. This CDR3 spans 12 amino acids. The CDR3 loop is CAVQGPLEEQFF.

The chain employs TRBV6-2 or TRBV6-3 and TRBJ2-1; TCRdb outputs TRBD1, but without DNA this stays unchecked. CDR1 and CDR2 (germline): MNHEY, SVGEGT. CDR3 length: 14 residues. The CDR3 sequence is CATHRPRLYNEQFF.